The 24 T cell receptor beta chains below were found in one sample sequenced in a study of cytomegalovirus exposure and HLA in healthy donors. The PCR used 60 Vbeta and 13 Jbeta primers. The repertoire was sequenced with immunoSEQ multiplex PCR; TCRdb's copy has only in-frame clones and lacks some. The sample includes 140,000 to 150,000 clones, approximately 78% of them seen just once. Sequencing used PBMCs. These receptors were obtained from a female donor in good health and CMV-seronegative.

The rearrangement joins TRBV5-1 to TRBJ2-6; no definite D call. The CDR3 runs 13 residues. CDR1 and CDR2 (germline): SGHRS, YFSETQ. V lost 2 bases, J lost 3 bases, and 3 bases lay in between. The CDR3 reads CASSFHGANVLTF. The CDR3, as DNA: TGCGCCAGCAGCTTCCATGGGGCCAACGTCCTGACTTTC. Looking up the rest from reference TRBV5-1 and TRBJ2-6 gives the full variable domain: KAGVTQTPRYLIKTRGQQVTLSCSPISGHRSVSWYQQTPGQGLQFLFEYFSETQRNKGNFPGRFSGRQFSNSRSEMNVSTLELGDSALYLCASSFHGANVLTFGAGSRLTVL.

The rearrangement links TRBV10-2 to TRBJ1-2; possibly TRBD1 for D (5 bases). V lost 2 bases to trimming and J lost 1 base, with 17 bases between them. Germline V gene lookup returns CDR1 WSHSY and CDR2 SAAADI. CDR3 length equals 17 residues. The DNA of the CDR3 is TGCGCCAGCAGTGAGCCCGAAGACAGAAATGATAACTATGGCTACACCTTC. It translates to CASSEPEDRNDNYGYTF.

CDR3 nucleotides: TGTGCCAGCAGCCCGGGAGAAAGGACTTCACCGGAGAACACCGGGGAGCTGTTTTTT. It translates to CASSPGERTSPENTGELFF. The rearrangement links TRBV11-3 to TRBJ2-2, with a weak D call TRBD2 (6 bases). The V gene lost 5 bases and the J gene lost 1 base, with 23 bases spanning the gap. From germline, CDR1 is SGHNT and CDR2 YENEEA. This CDR3 has 19 residues.

CDR3 DNA sequence: TGCGCCAGCAGCTTGGCGTTTAGCACAGATACGCAGTATTTT. Translated, it gives CASSLAFSTDTQYF. V and J are TRBV5-1 and TRBJ2-3; D is unresolved. Trimming took off 0 bases at V and 0 bases at J, with 5 bases between the two ends. CDR3 size: 14 residues. Germline values: CDR1 SGHRS, CDR2 YFSETQ.

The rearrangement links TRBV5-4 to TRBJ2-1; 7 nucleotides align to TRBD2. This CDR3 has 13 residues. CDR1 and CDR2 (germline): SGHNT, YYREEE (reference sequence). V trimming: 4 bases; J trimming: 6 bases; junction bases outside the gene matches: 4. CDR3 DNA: TGTGCCAGCAGCCGACTAGCCAGCAATGAGCAGTTCTTC. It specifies CASSRLASNEQFF.

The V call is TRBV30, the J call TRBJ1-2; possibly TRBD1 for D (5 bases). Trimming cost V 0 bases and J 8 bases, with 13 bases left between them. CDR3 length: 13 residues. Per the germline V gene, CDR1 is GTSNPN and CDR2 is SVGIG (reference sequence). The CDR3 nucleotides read TGTGCCTGGAGTGTGGGGGGGGGAAGAGGCTACACCTTC. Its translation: CAWSVGGGRGYTF.

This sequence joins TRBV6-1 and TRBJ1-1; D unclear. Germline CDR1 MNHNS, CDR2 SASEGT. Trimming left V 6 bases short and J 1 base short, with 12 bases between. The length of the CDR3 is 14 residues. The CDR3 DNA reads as TGTGCCAGCAGATACGGGTCGGCGAACACTGAAGCTTTCTTT. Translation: CASRYGSANTEAFF.

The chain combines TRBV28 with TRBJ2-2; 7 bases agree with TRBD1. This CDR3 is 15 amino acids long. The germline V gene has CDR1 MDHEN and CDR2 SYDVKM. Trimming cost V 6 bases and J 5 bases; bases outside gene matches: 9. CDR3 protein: CASSRPGQYTGELFF. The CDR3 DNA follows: TGTGCCAGCAGCCGCCCGGGACAGTATACCGGGGAGCTGTTTTTT.

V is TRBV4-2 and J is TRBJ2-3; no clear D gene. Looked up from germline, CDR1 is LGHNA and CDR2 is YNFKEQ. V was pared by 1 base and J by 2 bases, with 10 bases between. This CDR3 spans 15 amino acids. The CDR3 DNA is TGTGCCAGCAGCCAAGTTGGGCAGCACACAGATACGCAGTATTTT. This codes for CASSQVGQHTDTQYF.

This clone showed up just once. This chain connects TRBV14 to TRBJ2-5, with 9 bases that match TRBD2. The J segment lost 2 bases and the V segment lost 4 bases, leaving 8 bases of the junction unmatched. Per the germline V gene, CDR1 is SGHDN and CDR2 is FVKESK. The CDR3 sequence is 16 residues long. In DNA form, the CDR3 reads TGTGCCAGCAGCCCCGTCGCGGGGGGGCCGCAAGAGACCCAGTACTTC. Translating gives CASSPVAGGPQETQYF.

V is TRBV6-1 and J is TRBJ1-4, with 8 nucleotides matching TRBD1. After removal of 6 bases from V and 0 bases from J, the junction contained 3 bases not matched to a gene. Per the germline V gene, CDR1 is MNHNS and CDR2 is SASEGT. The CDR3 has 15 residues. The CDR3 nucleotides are TGTGCCAGCAGGACAGGGGAAGCAACTAATGAAAAACTGTTTTTT. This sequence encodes CASRTGEATNEKLFF.

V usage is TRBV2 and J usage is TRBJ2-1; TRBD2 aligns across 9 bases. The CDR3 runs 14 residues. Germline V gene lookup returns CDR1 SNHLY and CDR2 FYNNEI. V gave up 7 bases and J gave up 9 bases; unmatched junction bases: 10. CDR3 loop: CASKIAGVGGEQFF. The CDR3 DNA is TGTGCCAGCAAGATAGCGGGAGTAGGGGGTGAGCAGTTCTTC.

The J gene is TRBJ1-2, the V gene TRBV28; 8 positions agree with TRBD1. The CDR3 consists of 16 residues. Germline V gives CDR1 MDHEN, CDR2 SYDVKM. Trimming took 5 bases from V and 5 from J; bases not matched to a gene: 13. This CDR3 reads CASSPHLRGRRYGYTF. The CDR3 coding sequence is TGTGCCAGCAGTCCACATCTCAGGGGGCGCAGGTATGGCTACACCTTC.

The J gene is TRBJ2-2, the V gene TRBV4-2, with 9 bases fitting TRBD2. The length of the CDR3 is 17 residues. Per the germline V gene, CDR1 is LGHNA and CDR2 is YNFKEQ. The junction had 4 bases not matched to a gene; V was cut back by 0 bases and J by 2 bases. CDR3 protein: CASSQDHSGGNTGELFF. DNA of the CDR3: TGTGCCAGCAGCCAAGATCATAGCGGGGGAAACACCGGGGAGCTGTTTTTT.

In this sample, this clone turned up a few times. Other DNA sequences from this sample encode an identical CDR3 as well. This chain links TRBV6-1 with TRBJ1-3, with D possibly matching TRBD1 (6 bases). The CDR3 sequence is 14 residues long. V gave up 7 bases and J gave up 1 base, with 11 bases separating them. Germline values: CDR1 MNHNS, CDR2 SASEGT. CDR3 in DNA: TGTGCCAGCATCCAAGGGGGTTCTGGAAACACCATATATTTT. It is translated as CASIQGGSGNTIYF.

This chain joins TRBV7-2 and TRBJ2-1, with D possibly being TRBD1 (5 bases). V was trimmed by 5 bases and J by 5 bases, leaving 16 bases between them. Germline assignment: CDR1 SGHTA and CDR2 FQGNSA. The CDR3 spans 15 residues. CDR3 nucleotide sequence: TGTGCCAGCAGCCCGATTCTGGGGCTCAACAATGAGCAGTTCTTC. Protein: CASSPILGLNNEQFF.

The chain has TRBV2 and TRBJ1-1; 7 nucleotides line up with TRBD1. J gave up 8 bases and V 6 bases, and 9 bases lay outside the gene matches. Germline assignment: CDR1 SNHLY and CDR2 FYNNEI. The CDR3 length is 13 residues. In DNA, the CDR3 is TGTGCCAGCAGGGACGGTAAGGACAGGGAAGCTTTCTTT. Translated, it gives CASRDGKDREAFF.

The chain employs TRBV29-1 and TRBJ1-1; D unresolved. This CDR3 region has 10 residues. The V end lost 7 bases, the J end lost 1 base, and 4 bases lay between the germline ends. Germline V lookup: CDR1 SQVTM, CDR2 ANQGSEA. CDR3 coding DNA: TGCAGCGGCGGGAACACTGAAGCTTTCTTT. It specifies CSGGNTEAFF.

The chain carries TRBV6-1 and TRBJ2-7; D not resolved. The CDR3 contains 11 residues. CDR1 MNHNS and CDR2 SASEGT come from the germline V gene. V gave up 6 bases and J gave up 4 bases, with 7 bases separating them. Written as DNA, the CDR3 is TGTGCCAGCAGATCCTATTACGAGCAGTACTTC. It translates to CASRSYYEQYF.

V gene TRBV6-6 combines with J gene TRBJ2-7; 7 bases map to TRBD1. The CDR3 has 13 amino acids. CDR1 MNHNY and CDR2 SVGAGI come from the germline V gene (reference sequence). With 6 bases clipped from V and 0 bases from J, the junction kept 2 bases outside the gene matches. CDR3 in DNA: TGTGCCAGCAGACGGACAGGCTCCTACGAGCAGTACTTC. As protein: CASRRTGSYEQYF.

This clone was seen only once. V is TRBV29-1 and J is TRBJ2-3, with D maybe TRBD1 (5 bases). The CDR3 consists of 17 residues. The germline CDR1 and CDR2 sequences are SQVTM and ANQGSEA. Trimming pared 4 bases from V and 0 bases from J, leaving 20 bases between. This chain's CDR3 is CSVGGHGDHSSTDTQYF. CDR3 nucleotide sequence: TGCAGCGTTGGAGGACACGGAGACCATTCTAGCACAGATACGCAGTATTTT.

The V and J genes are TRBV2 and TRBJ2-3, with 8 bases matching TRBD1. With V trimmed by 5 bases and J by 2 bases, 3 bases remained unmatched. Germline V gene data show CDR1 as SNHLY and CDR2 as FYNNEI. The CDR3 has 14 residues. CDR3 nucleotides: TGTGCCAGCAGTACGGACAGGGACACAGATACGCAGTATTTT. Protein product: CASSTDRDTDTQYF.

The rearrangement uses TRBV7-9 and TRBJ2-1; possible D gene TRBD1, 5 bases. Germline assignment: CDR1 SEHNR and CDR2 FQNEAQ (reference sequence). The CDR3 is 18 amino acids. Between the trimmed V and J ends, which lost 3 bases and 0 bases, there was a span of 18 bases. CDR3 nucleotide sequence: TGTGCCAGCAGCTTTGCCAGGGTACCAACAAGCTCCTACAATGAGCAGTTCTTC. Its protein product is CASSFARVPTSSYNEQFF.

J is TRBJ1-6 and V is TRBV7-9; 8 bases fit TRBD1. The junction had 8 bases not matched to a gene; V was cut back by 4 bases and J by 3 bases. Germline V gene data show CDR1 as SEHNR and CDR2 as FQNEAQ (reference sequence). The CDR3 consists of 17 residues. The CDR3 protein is CASSSSGGEGYNSPLHF. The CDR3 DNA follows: TGTGCCAGCAGCTCCTCAGGGGGCGAGGGCTATAATTCACCCCTCCACTTT.